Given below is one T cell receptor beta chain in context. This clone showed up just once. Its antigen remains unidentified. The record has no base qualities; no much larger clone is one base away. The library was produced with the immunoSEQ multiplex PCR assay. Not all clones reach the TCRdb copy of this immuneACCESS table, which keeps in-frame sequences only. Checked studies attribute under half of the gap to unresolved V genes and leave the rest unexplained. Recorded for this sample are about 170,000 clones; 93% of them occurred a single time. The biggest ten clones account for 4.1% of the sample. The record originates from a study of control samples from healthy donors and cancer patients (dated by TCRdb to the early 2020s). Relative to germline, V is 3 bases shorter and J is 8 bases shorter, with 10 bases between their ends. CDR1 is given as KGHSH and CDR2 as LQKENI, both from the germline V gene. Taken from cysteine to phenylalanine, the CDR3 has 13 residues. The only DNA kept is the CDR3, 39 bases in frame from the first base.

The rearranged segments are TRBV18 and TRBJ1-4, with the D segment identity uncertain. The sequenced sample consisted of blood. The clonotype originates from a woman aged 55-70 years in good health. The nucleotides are TGTGCCAGCTCACCCACTCGGACGGAAAAACTGTTTTTT. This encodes CASSPTRTEKLFF. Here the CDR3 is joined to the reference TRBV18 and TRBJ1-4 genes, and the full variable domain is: NAGVMQNPRHLVRRRGQEARLRCSPMKGHSHVYWYRQLPEEGLKFMVYLQKENIIDESGMPKERFSAEFPKEGPSILRIQQVVRGDSAAYFCASSPTRTEKLFFGSGTQLSVL.